What follows describes a single T cell receptor beta chain. Relative to the germline gene, one junction end is altered; a read error may explain this. The PCR made use of 60 Vbeta and 13 Jbeta primers. Using immunoSEQ multiplex PCR, the repertoire was profiled, and TCRdb retains in-frame clones only, with some absent. This table has a few hundred thousand clones, about three quarters appearing once. This sample was taken from a study of cytomegalovirus exposure and HLA in healthy donors. Germline V gives CDR1 SEHNR, CDR2 FQNEAQ (reference sequence). There are 18 residues in the CDR3. The sample taken for sequencing was PBMCs. The chain links TRBV7-9 to TRBJ1-2, with D possibly being TRBD1 (6 bases). The origin of this receptor is a man between 18 and 35 years old in good health and CMV-seronegative. In DNA form, the CDR3 reads TGTTCCAGCAGCTTAGTTCGTACGGGGGGCCCAGCTAACTATGGCTACACCTTC. Amino acids: CSSSLVRTGGPANYGYTF.